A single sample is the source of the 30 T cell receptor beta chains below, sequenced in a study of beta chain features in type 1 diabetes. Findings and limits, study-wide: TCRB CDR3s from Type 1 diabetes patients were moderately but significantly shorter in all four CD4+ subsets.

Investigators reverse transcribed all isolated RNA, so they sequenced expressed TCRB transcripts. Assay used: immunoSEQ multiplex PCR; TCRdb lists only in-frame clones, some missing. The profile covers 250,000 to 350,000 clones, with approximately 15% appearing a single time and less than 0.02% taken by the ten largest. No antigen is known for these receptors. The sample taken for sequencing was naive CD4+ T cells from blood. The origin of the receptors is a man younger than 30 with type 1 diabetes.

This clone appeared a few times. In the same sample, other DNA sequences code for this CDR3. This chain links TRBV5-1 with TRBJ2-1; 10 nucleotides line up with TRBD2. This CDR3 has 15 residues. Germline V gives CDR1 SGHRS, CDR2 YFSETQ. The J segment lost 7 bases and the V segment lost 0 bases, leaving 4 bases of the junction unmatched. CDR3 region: CASSLGLAGVNEQFF. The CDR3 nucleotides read TGCGCCAGCAGCTTGGGGCTAGCGGGAGTTAATGAGCAGTTCTTC.

This CDR3 is CASTRDQYGYTF. CDR3 bases: TGTGCCAGCACACGAGATCAATATGGCTACACCTTC. The genes are TRBV6-1 and TRBJ1-2; no definite D call. Trimming cost V 7 bases and J 5 bases, with 11 bases left between them. Germline assignment: CDR1 MNHNS and CDR2 SASEGT. The CDR3 is 12 amino acids.

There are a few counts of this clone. CDR3 sequence (DNA): TGTGCCAGCAGTGGACTCACCCCTTTTTACGAGCAGTACTTC. It is translated as CASSGLTPFYEQYF. This rearrangement joins TRBV28 to TRBJ2-7; possibly TRBD2 for D (5 bases). The CDR3 has 14 residues. Germline lookup yields CDR1 MDHEN and CDR2 SYDVKM. Trimming stripped 5 bases from V and 4 bases from J, with 15 bases between.

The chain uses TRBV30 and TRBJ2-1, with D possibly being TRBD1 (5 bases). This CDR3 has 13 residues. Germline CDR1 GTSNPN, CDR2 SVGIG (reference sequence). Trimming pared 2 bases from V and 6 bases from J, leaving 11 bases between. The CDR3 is CAWSTGYFNEQFF. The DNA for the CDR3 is TGTGCCTGGAGTACAGGATACTTCAATGAGCAGTTCTTC.

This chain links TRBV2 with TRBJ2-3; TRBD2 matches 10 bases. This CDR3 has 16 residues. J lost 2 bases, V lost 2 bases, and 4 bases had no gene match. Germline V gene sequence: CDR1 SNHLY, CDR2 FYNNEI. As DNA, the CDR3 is TGTGCCAGCAGTGAAAGGAGCGGGAGGGCCACAGATACGCAGTATTTT. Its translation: CASSERSGRATDTQYF. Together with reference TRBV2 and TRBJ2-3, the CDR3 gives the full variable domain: EPEVTQTPSHQVTQMGQEVILRCVPISNHLYFYWYRQILGQKVEFLVSFYNNEISEKSEIFDDQFSVERPDGSNFTLKIRSTKLEDSAMYFCASSERSGRATDTQYFGPGTRLTVL.

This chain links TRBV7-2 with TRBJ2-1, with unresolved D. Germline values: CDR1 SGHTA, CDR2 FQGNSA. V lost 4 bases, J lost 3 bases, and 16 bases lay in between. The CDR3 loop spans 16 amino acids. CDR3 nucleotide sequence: TGTGCCAGCAGCTCCCCTTCTCAGCGATACTACAATGAGCAGTTCTTC. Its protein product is CASSSPSQRYYNEQFF.

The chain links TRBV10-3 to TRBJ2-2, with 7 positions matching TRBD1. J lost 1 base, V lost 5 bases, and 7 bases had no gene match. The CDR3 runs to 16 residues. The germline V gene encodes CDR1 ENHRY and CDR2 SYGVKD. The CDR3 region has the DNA TGTGCCATCAGTAAGACCGGGACAGAGAACACCGGGGAGCTGTTTTTT. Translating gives CAISKTGTENTGELFF.

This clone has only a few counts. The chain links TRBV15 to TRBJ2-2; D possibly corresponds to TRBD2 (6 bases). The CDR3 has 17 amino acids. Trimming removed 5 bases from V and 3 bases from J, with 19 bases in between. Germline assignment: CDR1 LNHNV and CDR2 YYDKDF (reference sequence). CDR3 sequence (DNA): TGTGCCACCAGCCCAACCTCGGCGGGGCCCTACACCGGGGAGCTGTTTTTT. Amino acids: CATSPTSAGPYTGELFF.

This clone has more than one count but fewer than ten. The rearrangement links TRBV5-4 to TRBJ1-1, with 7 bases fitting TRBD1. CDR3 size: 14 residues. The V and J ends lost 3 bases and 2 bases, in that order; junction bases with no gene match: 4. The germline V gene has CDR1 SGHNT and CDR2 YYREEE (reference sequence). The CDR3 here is CASSSGQPNTEAFF. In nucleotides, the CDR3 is TGTGCCAGCAGCTCGGGACAGCCCAACACTGAAGCTTTCTTT.

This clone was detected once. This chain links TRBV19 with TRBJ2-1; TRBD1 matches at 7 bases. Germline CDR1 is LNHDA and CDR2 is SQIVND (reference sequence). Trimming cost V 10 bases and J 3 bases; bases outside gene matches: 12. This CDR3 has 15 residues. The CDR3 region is CATRNRDRIYNEQFF. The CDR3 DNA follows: TGTGCCACCAGGAACCGGGACAGAATCTACAATGAGCAGTTCTTC.

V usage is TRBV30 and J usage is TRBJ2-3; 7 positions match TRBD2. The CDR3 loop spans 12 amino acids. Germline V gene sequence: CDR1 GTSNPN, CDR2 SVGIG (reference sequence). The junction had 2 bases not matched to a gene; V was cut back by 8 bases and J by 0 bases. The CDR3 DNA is TGTGCCCTTAGCGGGAGCACAGATACGCAGTATTTT. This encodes CALSGSTDTQYF.

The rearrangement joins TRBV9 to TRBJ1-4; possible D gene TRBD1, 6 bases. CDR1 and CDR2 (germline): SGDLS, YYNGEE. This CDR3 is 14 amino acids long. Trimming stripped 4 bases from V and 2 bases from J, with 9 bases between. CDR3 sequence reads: CASSWGLTNEKLFF. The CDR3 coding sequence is TGTGCCAGCAGCTGGGGGCTTACTAATGAAAAACTGTTTTTT.

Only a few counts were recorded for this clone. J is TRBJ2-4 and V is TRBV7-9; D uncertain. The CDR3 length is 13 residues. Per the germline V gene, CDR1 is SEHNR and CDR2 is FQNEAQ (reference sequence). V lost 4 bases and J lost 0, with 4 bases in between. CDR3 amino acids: CASSYKAKNIQYF. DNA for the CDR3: TGTGCCAGCAGCTATAAAGCCAAAAACATTCAGTACTTC.

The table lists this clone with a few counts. For the CDR3, the DNA is TGCGCCAGCAGCGGGGGGGTGAACACTGAAGCTTTCTTT. Encoded protein: CASSGGVNTEAFF. The chain couples TRBV5-1 to TRBJ1-1; D might be TRBD1 (5 bases). Trimming shortened V by 4 bases and J by 0 bases, and 7 bases separated the two germline ends. There are 13 residues in the CDR3. Germline-derived CDR1 and CDR2 are SGHRS and YFSETQ.

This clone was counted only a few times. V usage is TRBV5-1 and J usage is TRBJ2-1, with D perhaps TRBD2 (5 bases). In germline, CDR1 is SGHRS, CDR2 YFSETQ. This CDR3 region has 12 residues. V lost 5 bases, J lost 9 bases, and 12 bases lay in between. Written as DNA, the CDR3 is TGCGCCAGCAGAGCGGACCGGGGTGAGCAGTTCTTC. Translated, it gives CASRADRGEQFF.

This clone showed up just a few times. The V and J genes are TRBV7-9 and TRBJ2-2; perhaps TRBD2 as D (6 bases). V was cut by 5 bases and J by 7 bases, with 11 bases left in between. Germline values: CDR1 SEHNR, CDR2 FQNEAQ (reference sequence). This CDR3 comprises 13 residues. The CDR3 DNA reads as TGTGCCAGCAGCCCCGTCGGGGGCGGGGAGCTGTTTTTT. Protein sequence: CASSPVGGGELFF.

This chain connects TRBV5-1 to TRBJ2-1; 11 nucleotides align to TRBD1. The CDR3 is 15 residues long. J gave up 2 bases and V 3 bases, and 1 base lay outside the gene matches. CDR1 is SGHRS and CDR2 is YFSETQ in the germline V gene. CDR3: CASSWGQGAYNEQFF. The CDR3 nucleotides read TGCGCCAGCAGCTGGGGACAGGGGGCCTACAATGAGCAGTTCTTC.

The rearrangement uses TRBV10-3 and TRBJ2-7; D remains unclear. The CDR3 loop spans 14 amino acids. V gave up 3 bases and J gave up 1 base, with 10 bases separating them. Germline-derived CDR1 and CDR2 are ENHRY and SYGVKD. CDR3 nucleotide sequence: TGTGCCATCAGTGACCCGTACGGGTCCTACGAGCAGTACTTC. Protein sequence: CAISDPYGSYEQYF.

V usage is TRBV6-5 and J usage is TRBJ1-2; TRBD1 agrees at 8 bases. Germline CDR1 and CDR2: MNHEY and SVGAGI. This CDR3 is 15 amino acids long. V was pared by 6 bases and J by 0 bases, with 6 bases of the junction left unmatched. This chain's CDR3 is CASSNRDRSNYGYTF. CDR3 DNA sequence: TGTGCCAGCAGCAATCGGGACAGGTCTAACTATGGCTACACCTTC.

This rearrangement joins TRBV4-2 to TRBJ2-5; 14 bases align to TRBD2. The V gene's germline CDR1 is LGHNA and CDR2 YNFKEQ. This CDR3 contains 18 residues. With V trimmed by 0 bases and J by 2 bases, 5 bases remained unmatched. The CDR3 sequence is CASSQEGLAGELQETQYF. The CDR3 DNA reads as TGTGCCAGCAGCCAAGAGGGACTAGCGGGAGAATTACAAGAGACCCAGTACTTC.

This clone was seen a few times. The CDR3 region has the DNA TGTGCCTGGAGTAGGACTAGCGGGATCAGCACAGATACGCAGTATTTT. This encodes CAWSRTSGISTDTQYF. The V call is TRBV30, the J call TRBJ2-3; 12 bases map to TRBD2. Germline CDR1 GTSNPN, CDR2 SVGIG (reference sequence). Losses at the gene ends were 2 bases for V and 0 bases for J; bases not matched to a gene: 3. The CDR3 covers 16 residues. Drawing the rest from reference TRBV30 and TRBJ2-3, the complete variable domain is SQTIHQWPATLVQPVGSPLSLECTVEGTSNPNLYWYRQAAGRGLQLLFYSVGIGQISSEVPQNLSASRPQDRQFILSSKKLLLSDSGFYLCAWSRTSGISTDTQYFGPGTRLTVL.

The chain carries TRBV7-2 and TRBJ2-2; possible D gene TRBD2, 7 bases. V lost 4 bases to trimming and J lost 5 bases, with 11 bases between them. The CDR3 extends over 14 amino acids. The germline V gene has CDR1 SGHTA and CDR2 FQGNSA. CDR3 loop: CASSWRGGTGELFF. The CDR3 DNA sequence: TGTGCCAGCAGCTGGAGGGGGGGAACCGGGGAGCTGTTTTTT.

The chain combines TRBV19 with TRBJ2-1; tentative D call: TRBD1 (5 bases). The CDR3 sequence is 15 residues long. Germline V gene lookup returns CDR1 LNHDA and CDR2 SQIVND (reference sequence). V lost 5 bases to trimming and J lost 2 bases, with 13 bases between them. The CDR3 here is CASSATDTAYNEQFF. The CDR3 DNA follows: TGTGCCAGTAGTGCGACAGATACCGCCTACAATGAGCAGTTCTTC.

The CDR3 spells CAVGEGNTGELFF. The DNA of the CDR3 is TGTGCCGTCGGGGAAGGGAACACCGGGGAGCTGTTTTTT. V gene TRBV7-2 combines with J gene TRBJ2-2, with D tentatively TRBD2 (5 bases). This CDR3 has 13 residues. Looked up from germline, CDR1 is SGHTA and CDR2 is FQGNSA. Trimming left V 11 bases short and J 1 base short, with 11 bases between.

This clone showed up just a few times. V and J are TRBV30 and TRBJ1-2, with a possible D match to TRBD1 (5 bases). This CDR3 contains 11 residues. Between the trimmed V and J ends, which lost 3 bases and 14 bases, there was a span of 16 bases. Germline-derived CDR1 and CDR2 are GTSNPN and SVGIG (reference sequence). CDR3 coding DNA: TGTGCCTGGAGGGACACTCCTCTAAGGACCTTC. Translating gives CAWRDTPLRTF.

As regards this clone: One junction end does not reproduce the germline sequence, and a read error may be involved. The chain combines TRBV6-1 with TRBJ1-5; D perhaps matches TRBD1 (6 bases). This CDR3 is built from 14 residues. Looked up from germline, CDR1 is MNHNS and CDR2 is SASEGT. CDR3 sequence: CASIAGADNQPQHF. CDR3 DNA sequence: TGTGCCAGCATTGCAGGGGCGGACAATCAACCCCAGCATTTT.

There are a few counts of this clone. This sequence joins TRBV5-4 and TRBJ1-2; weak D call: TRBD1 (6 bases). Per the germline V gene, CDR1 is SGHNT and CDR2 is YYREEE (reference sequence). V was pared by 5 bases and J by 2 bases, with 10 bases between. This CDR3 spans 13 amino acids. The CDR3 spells CASRPQGNYGYTF. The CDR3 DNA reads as TGTGCCAGCAGACCCCAGGGGAACTATGGCTACACCTTC.

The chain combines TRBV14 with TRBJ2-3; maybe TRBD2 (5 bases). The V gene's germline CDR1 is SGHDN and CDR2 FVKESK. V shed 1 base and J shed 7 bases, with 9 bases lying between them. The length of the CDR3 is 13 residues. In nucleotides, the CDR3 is TGTGCCAGCAGCCAAGTGGACTTCTATACGCAGTATTTT. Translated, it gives CASSQVDFYTQYF.

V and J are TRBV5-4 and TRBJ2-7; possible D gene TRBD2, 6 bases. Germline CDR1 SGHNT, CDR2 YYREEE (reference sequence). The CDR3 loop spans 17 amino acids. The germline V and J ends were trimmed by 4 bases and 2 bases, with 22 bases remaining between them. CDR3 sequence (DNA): TGTGCCAGCAGCCCTAAGGCTCGAGCGGGCATGGCCTACGAGCAGTACTTC. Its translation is CASSPKARAGMAYEQYF.

The CDR3 loop is CASSSGGGGGFYEQYF. CDR3 sequence (DNA): TGTGCCAGTTCCTCGGGCGGTGGAGGGGGCTTCTACGAGCAGTACTTC. The chain combines TRBV19 with TRBJ2-7; TRBD1 is a possible D gene (7 bases). This CDR3 region has 16 residues. The V end was cut by 8 bases, the J end by 3 bases, with 23 bases between. Germline V gene data show CDR1 as LNHDA and CDR2 as SQIVND (reference sequence).